This TCR beta chain was captured by sequencing in a study of cytomegalovirus exposure and HLA in healthy donors. The CDR3 is made up of 13 amino acids. CDR1 is SGHVS, CDR2 FQNEAQ, per germline. Trimming cost V 6 bases and J 9 bases, with 15 bases left between them. PCR amplification relied on 60 Vbeta primers (plus 13 Jbeta primers). The repertoire was sequenced with immunoSEQ multiplex PCR; TCRdb's copy has only in-frame clones and lacks some. This table holds some 200,000 clones, 60% to 80% found once. This TCR came from a young man in good health and CMV-seronegative. The genes are TRBV7-8 and TRBJ2-1, with a possible D match to TRBD2 (6 bases). The sample consisted of PBMCs. In nucleotides, the CDR3 is TGTGCCAGCAGAGGGACTTGGGGCACTGAGCAGTTCTTC. The encoded protein is CASRGTWGTEQFF.